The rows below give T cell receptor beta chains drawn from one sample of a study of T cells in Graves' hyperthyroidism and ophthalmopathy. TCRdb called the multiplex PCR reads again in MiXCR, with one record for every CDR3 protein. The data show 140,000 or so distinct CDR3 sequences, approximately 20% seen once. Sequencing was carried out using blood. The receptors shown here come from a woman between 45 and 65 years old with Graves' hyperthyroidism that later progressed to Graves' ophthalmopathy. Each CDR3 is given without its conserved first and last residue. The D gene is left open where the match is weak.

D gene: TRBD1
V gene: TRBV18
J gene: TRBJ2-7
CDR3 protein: ASSPGQSYEQY

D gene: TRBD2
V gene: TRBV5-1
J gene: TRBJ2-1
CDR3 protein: ASSRLAGEGNEQF

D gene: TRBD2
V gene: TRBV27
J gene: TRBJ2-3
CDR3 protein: ASRRTLAGGSDTQY

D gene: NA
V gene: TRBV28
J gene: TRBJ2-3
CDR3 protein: ASEGGSRGVTDTQY

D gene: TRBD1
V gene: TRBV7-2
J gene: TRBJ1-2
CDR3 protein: ASSLVWAGTGRRYT

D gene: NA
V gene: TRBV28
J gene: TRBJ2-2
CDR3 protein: ASSEDRNTGELF

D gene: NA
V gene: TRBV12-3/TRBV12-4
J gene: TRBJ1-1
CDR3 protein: ASSLGELATEAL

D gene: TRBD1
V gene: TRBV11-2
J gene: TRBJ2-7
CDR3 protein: ASNPGQGAAEQY

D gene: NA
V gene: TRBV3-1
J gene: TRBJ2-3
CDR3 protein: ASSQGRLQY

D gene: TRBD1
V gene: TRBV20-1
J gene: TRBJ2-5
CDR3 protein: SARDRGRSETQY

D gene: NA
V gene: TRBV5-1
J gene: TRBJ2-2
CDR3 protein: ASSLAVGNTGELF

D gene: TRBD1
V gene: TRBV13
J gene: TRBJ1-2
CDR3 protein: ASSPGQGYGYT

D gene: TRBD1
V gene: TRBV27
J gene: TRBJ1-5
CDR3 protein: ASSQTGSHRQPQH

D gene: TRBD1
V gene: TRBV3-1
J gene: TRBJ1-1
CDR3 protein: ASGAGGLMNTEAF

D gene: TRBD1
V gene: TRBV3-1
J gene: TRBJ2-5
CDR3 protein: ASSQSPDRAETQY

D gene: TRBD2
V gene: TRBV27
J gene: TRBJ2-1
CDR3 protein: ASSFGLAQNEQF

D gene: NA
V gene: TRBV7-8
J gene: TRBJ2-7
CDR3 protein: ASSLAAGPYEQY

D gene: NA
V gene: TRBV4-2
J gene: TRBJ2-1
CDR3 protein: ASSQEATASYNEQF

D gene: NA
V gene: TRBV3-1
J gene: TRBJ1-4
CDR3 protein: ASSQARGEQLF

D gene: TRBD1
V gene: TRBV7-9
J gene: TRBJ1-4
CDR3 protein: ASSPSRQGARKLF

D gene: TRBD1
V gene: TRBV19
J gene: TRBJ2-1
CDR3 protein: ASTKKGTGGNEQF

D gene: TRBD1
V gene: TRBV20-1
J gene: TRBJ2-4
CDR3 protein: SAQYSGTGAKNIQY

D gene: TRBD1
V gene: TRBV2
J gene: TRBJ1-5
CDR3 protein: ASKRQGANQPQH

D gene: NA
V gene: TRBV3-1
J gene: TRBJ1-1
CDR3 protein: ASSPRGANTEAF

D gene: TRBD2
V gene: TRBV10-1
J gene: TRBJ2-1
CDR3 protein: ASSDPSAGVLEQF

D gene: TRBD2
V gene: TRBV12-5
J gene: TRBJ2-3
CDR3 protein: ASGLTSGSTLDTQY

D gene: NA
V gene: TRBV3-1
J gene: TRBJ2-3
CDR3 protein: ASSQSARGTDTQY

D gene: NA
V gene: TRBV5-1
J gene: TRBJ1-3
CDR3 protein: ASSLAGARGNTIY

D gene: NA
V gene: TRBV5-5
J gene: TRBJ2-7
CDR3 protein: ASSHWGAYEQY

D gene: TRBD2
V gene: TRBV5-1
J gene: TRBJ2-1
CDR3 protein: ASSSLAGPERNEQF